Shown below are 15 T cell receptor beta chains from a single sample sequenced in a study of T-cell memory formation after mild COVID-19. Using its own MiXCR run on the 5' RACE reads, TCRdb lists one record per CDR3 protein. The table lists around 320,000 distinct CDR3 sequences, roughly an eighth of them singletons. The source material was PBMCs or a T cell subset sorted from them (not recorded which). Receptors originate from a man between 18 and 29 years old who had mild COVID-19 (a few samples of this study predate the infection). Cell type and time point are not known.

In this sample, this clonotype turned up a few times. The V gene is TRBV7-9, the J gene TRBJ1-2; 10 bases agree with TRBD1. The CDR3 contains 15 residues. CDR1 and CDR2 from the germline V gene are SEHNR and FQNEAQ (reference sequence). Germline trimming cut 6 bases from V and 4 bases from J; bases unmatched to any gene: 8. CDR3 coding DNA: TGTGCCAGCAGACCCGGGACAGGGGTCCGCTATGGCTACACCTTC. Its protein is CASRPGTGVRYGYTF.

This rearrangement joins TRBV5-4 to TRBJ1-6; 8 bases line up with TRBD1. Looked up from germline, CDR1 is SGHNT and CDR2 is YYREEE (reference sequence). Losses at the gene ends were 0 bases for V and 8 bases for J; bases not matched to a gene: 4. There are 15 residues in the CDR3. DNA for the CDR3: TGTGCCAGCAGCTTGGTCTCAGGGGGCTATTCACCCCTCCACTTT. It specifies CASSLVSGGYSPLHF.

This clonotype was detected ten times or more. The J gene is TRBJ1-5, the V gene TRBV3-1; 7 bases line up with TRBD1. The V and J ends lost 4 bases and 5 bases, in that order; junction bases with no gene match: 5. The germline V gene has CDR1 LGHDT and CDR2 YNNKEL (reference sequence). CDR3 length: 14 residues. This chain's CDR3 is CASSPRDSYQPQHF. The CDR3 coding sequence is TGTGCCAGCAGCCCCCGGGACAGTTATCAGCCCCAGCATTTT.

In this sample, this clonotype turned up once. The chain links TRBV6-2 or TRBV6-3 to TRBJ2-1; D not resolved. The CDR3 runs to 11 residues. Trimming stripped 6 bases from V and 6 bases from J, with 6 bases between. CDR1 MNHEY and CDR2 SVGEGT come from the germline V gene. The CDR3 sequence: CASRVSNEQFF. The CDR3 region has the DNA TGTGCCAGCAGAGTATCCAATGAGCAGTTCTTC.

This chain uses TRBV6-2 or TRBV6-3 with TRBJ1-5; D call uncertain. V was cut by 2 bases and J by 5 bases, with 10 bases left in between. The CDR3 consists of 14 residues. Germline V gene lookup returns CDR1 MNHEY and CDR2 SVGEGT. The DNA for the CDR3 is TGTGCCAGCAGTTACACAAACGAGGATCAGCCCCAGCATTTT. This sequence encodes CASSYTNEDQPQHF.

This clonotype was seen more than once but under ten times. The chain uses TRBV6-1 and TRBJ1-2; 11 bases are a match to TRBD1. V dropped 6 bases and J dropped 3; count of bases not matched to a gene: 3. The germline gives CDR1 MNHNS, CDR2 SASEGT. The CDR3 has 14 amino acids. CDR3 sequence (DNA): TGTGCCAGCAGGGGGACAGGGGGGTACTATGGCTACACCTTC. Its protein product is CASRGTGGYYGYTF.

The V gene is TRBV2, the J gene TRBJ1-2; D not certain. The germline V gene has CDR1 SNHLY and CDR2 FYNNEI. The CDR3 is made up of 11 amino acids. Deletions cut 2 bases from V and 10 bases from J, with 8 bases between. CDR3 nucleotides: TGTGCCAGCAGTGAACTCGGTCACTACACCTTC. This encodes CASSELGHYTF.

This clonotype has more than one count but fewer than ten. The V call is TRBV5-4, the J call TRBJ1-2; the D gene is possibly TRBD1 (6 bases). CDR3 size: 11 residues. Trimming shortened V by 6 bases and J by 8 bases, and 11 bases separated the two germline ends. The germline gives CDR1 SGHNT, CDR2 YYREEE (reference sequence). CDR3 DNA sequence: TGTGCCAGCACCCTGACAGGCGGCTACACCTTC. It yields the protein CASTLTGGYTF.

This clonotype has a handful of counts. The chain links TRBV10-2 to TRBJ2-3; D possibly uses TRBD1 or TRBD2 (5 bases each). The CDR3 has 13 amino acids. V was trimmed by 7 bases and J by 5 bases, leaving 13 bases between them. Germline loops: CDR1 WSHSY, CDR2 SAAADI. CDR3 sequence reads: CASMSGRVDTQYF. CDR3 DNA: TGCGCCAGCATGTCGGGGCGGGTAGATACGCAGTATTTT.

This clonotype appeared a few times. The rearrangement links TRBV7-2 to TRBJ1-1, with no clear D. The CDR3 is made up of 11 amino acids. The V gene's germline CDR1 is SGHTA and CDR2 FQGNSA. V was trimmed by 3 bases and J by 8 bases, leaving 7 bases between them. CDR3 loop: CASSFYHEAFF. The CDR3, as DNA: TGTGCCAGCAGCTTTTATCACGAAGCTTTCTTT.

This chain joins TRBV2 and TRBJ2-1; D may be TRBD1 (6 bases). CDR1 is SNHLY, CDR2 FYNNEI, per germline. There are 14 residues in the CDR3. Deletions cut 7 bases from V and 1 base from J, with 11 bases between. The CDR3 protein is CASIKGVSYNEQFF. In nucleotides, the CDR3 is TGTGCCAGCATTAAGGGGGTTTCCTACAATGAGCAGTTCTTC.

This clonotype has more than one count but fewer than ten. The rearrangement uses TRBV7-2 and TRBJ2-6, with D possibly TRBD2 on 6 matching bases. Trimming removed 1 base at V and 0 bases at J, with 13 bases between. This CDR3 is built from 18 residues. Germline V gene lookup returns CDR1 SGHTA and CDR2 FQGNSA. CDR3 sequence (DNA): TGTGCCAGCAGCTTAGGTGGGGGGTGGCCCTCTGGGGCCAACGTCCTGACTTTC. It translates to CASSLGGGWPSGANVLTF.

This chain connects TRBV6-6 to TRBJ2-1, with 10 nucleotides matching TRBD2. The CDR3 sequence is 15 residues long. Germline assignment: CDR1 MNHNY and CDR2 SVGAGI (reference sequence). The ends lost 4 bases at V and 8 bases at J; junction bases unmatched: 8. Here the CDR3 reads CASSLSGGALHEQFF. DNA of the CDR3: TGTGCCAGCAGTTTGAGCGGGGGGGCCTTGCATGAGCAGTTCTTC.

This clonotype showed up just a few times. This rearrangement joins TRBV10-3 to TRBJ1-6, with 7 bases lining up with TRBD1. The CDR3 sequence is 15 residues long. Germline-derived CDR1 and CDR2 are ENHRY and SYGVKD. Trimming removed 6 bases from V and 5 bases from J; junction bases left unmatched: 7. In DNA, the CDR3 is TGTGCCATCAGAACAGGGGTATTTGATAATTCACCCCTCCACTTT. This gives the protein CAIRTGVFDNSPLHF.

This chain joins TRBV4-1 and TRBJ1-2; 7 positions agree with TRBD1. The germline gives CDR1 MGHRA, CDR2 YSYEKL. The length of the CDR3 is 17 residues. Trimming removed 4 bases from V and 0 bases from J; junction bases left unmatched: 11. Here the CDR3 reads CASSRGLQGNSNYGYTF. The CDR3 DNA sequence: TGCGCCAGCAGCCGAGGCTTACAGGGGAACTCTAACTATGGCTACACCTTC.